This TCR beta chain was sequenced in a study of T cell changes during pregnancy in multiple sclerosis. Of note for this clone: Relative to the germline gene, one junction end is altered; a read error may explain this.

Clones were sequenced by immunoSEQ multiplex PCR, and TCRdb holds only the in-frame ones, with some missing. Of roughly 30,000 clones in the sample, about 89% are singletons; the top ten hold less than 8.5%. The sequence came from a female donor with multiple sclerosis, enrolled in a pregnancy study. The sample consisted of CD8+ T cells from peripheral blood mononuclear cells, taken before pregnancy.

CDR3 region: CAISEGTGDSEAFF. The CDR3, as DNA: TGTGCCATCAGTGAGGGGACAGGGGACTCTGAAGCTTTCTTT. The rearrangement links TRBV10-2 to TRBJ1-1; 10 bases match TRBD1. This CDR3 comprises 14 residues. Germline loops: CDR1 WSHSY, CDR2 SAAADI.